These 5 T cell receptor beta chains were sequenced from one sample in a study of blood T cell repertoires in COVID-19. Sequenced by immunoSEQ multiplex PCR; TCRdb stores in-frame clones only, minus some. The sample consists of under 250,000 clones, 75% to 85% of them appearing once. The sequencing sample was made of PBMCs or T cells enriched from blood (not recorded which). The receptors were gathered from a woman aged 50 to 60 with acute COVID-19.

The genes are TRBV21-1 and TRBJ2-3; the table's D call of TRBD1 was not tested on the DNA. TRBV21-1 is deemed a pseudogene. The CDR3 spans 14 residues. The DNA for the CDR3 is TGTGCCAGACCCGGGACAGGGAGGAGAGATACGCAGTATTTT. Encoded protein: CARPGTGRRDTQYF.

V gene TRBV11-3 combines with J gene TRBJ1-1; TRBD1 matches at 9 bases. This CDR3 region has 13 residues. Germline CDR1 and CDR2: SGHNT and YENEEA. Germline trimming cut 11 bases from V and 1 base from J; bases unmatched to any gene: 5. The CDR3 nucleotides are TGTGCCGGCACAGGGGGCTCGAACACTGAAGCTTTCTTT. As protein: CAGTGGSNTEAFF.

V is TRBV18 and J is TRBJ1-3; D gene unclear. CDR1 and CDR2 from the germline V gene are KGHSH and LQKENI. With 5 bases removed from V and 0 bases from J, the gap between germline ends came to 8 bases. The CDR3 sequence is 14 residues long. CDR3 amino acids: CASSAGSSGNTIYF. The CDR3 DNA is TGTGCCAGCTCAGCCGGGAGCTCTGGAAACACCATATATTTT.

The chain employs TRBV12-3 or TRBV12-4 and TRBJ1-3, with D hard to call. V was cut by 7 bases and J by 2 bases, with 9 bases left in between. The CDR3 totals 13 residues. The CDR3 reads CASKFPAGNTIYF. The CDR3 coding sequence is TGTGCCAGCAAGTTTCCAGCTGGAAACACCATATATTTT.

This clone has a handful of counts. The chain couples TRBV19 to TRBJ2-1, with TRBD2 matching over 13 bases. V was clipped by 6 bases and J by 10 bases; unmatched bases: 6. The germline CDR1 and CDR2 sequences are LNHDA and SQIVND (reference sequence). The CDR3 sequence is 14 residues long. This chain's CDR3 is CASSGLAGAGEQFF. CDR3 in DNA: TGTGCCAGTAGCGGACTAGCGGGGGCGGGAGAGCAGTTCTTC.